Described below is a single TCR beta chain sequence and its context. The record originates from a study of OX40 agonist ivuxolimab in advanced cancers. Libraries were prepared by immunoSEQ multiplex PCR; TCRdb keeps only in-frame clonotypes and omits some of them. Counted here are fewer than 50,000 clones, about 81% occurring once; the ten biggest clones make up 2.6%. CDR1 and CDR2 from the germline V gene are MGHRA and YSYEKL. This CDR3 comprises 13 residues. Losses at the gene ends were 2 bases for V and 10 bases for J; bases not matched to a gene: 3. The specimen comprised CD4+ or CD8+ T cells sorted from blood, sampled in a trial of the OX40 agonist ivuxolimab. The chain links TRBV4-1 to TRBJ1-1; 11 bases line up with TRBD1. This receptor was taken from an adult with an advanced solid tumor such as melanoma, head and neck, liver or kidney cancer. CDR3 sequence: CASSQTGTGGAFF. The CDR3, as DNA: TGCGCCAGCAGCCAAACCGGGACAGGGGGAGCTTTCTTT.